Listed here is a single T cell receptor beta chain. What it binds is not known. CDR1 and CDR2 (germline): SGDLS, YYNGEE. The CDR3 length is 14 residues. Trimming took off 1 base at V and 4 bases at J, with 8 bases between the two ends. Produced via immunoSEQ multiplex PCR; TCRdb's table is partial and in-frame only. The sample consists of under 10,000 clones, around 83% of them appearing once. This entry belongs to a study of immune evolution from preneoplasia to lung adenocarcinoma. Study-wide results and caveats: T cell clonality was higher in KRAS-mutant than EGFR-mutant or wild-type nodules.

This sequence was found in a person aged 70 to 85 with lung adenocarcinoma. This chain joins TRBV9 and TRBJ1-4; no clear D. The sequenced sample was FFPE minimally invasive lung adenocarcinoma tissue. CDR3 loop: CASSVSSSNEKLFF. CDR3 in DNA: TGTGCCAGCAGCGTATCCAGCAGTAATGAAAAACTGTTTTTT.